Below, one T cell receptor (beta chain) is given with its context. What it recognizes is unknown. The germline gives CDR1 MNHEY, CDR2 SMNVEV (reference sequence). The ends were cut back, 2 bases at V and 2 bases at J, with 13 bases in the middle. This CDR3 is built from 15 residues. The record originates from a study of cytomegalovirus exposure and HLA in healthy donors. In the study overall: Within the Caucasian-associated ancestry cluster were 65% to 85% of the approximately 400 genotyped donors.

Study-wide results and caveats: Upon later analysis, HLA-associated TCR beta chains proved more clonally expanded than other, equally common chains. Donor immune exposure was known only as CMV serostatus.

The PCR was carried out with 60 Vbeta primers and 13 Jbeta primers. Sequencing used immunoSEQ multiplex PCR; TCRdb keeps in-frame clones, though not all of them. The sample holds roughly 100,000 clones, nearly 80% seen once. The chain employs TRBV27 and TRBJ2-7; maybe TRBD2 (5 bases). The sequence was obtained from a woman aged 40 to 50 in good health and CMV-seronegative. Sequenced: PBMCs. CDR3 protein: CASSLQTGNAYEQYF. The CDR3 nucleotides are TGTGCCAGCAGTTTACAAACGGGGAATGCCTACGAGCAGTACTTC.